The 8 T cell receptor beta chains given below trace back to one sample, sequenced in a study of T cells in Graves' hyperthyroidism and ophthalmopathy. There were TCR beta CDR3 regions amplified from RNA transcripts. A first-round RT-PCR of the TCR CDR3 used the HTBI primer set. TCRdb reprocessed the multiplex PCR reads via MiXCR and lists one record per CDR3 protein. The data show around 540,000 distinct CDR3 sequences, just over 45% seen once. The specimen was peripheral blood or thyroid tissue (not recorded which). The receptors here all came from a woman aged 18-35 years with Graves' hyperthyroidism.

This clonotype was observed many times. The chain uses TRBV7-2 and TRBJ1-1; D is ambiguous. V shed 5 bases and J shed 10 bases, with 11 bases lying between them. The CDR3 extends over 11 amino acids. CDR1 is SGHTA and CDR2 is FQGNSA in the germline V gene. CDR3 protein: CASSGETVAFF. The CDR3 DNA is TGTGCCAGCAGCGGTGAGACGGTAGCTTTCTTT.

A few counts support this clonotype. V gene TRBV7-9 combines with J gene TRBJ2-7; 7 positions agree with TRBD2. The CDR3 spans 14 residues. The junction had 10 bases not matched to a gene; V was cut back by 5 bases and J by 6 bases. CDR1 is SEHNR and CDR2 is FQNEAQ in the germline V gene (reference sequence). CDR3 region: CASSLIGLVGEQYF. CDR3 sequence (DNA): TGTGCCAGCAGCCTTATAGGACTAGTCGGCGAGCAGTACTTC.

The sample holds many counts of this clonotype. The chain carries TRBV29-1 and TRBJ1-3, with TRBD1 matching over 9 bases. The CDR3 totals 13 residues. The germline gives CDR1 SQVTM, CDR2 ANQGSEA. The ends lost 6 bases at V and 2 bases at J; junction bases unmatched: 2. The CDR3 DNA reads as TGCAGCGTCCGGGACAGGGCTGGAAACACCATATATTTT. This gives the protein CSVRDRAGNTIYF.

This clonotype was seen just once. The chain links TRBV6-1 to TRBJ1-2, with unresolved D. The CDR3 is 14 amino acids. Germline lookup yields CDR1 MNHNS and CDR2 SASEGT. The V end was cut by 7 bases, the J end by 2 bases, with 14 bases between. CDR3 sequence: CASTLAISNYGYTF. Here the CDR3 DNA reads TGTGCCAGCACCCTGGCGATCTCCAACTATGGCTACACCTTC.

This clonotype was detected only a few times. V and J are TRBV2 and TRBJ1-5; possibly TRBD1 for D (6 bases). CDR1 and CDR2 from the germline V gene are SNHLY and FYNNEI. Trimming shortened V by 5 bases and J by 0 bases, and 14 bases separated the two germline ends. The CDR3 has 16 residues. CDR3 DNA: TGTGCCAGCAGTTTAGGGGGACACTATAGCAATCAGCCCCAGCATTTT. Its protein product is CASSLGGHYSNQPQHF.

V usage is TRBV29-1 and J usage is TRBJ2-7; the match to TRBD2 covers 12 bases. CDR1 and CDR2 (germline): SQVTM, ANQGSEA. This CDR3 spans 16 amino acids. After removal of 5 bases from V and 1 base from J, the junction contained 9 bases not matched to a gene. The CDR3 DNA follows: TGCAGCGTTCCCGGGACTAGCGGGTCAAATTCCTACGAGCAGTACTTC. As protein: CSVPGTSGSNSYEQYF.

CDR3 DNA: TGTGCCAGCAGCTTAGCTACTAGACTAGCGGGAGCCGGGGAGCTGTTTTTT. It encodes CASSLATRLAGAGELFF. The chain employs TRBV7-6 and TRBJ2-2; 12 nucleotides agree with TRBD2. CDR1 is SGHVS, CDR2 FNYEAQ, per germline. The CDR3 extends over 17 amino acids. The trim removed 0 bases at V and 6 bases at J, leaving 5 bases unmatched.

This clonotype was found many times. The chain couples TRBV24-1 to TRBJ1-2, with TRBD1 as a possible D gene (5 bases). Germline assignment: CDR1 KGHDR and CDR2 SFDVKD. Trimming stripped 0 bases from V and 7 bases from J, with 8 bases between. The CDR3 has 13 residues. In DNA, the CDR3 is TGTGCCACCAGTGATTTGCGGGGCCGTGGCTACACCTTC. It is translated as CATSDLRGRGYTF.